This TCR beta chain came from a study of CD8+ T cells in alopecia areata (dated by TCRdb to the late 2010s). Looking at the study overall: Treated patients were enrolled in an open-label pilot trial of oral tofacitinib at 5 to 10 mg twice daily for moderate-to-severe alopecia areata. Patients stayed on tofacitinib for 6 to 18 months and then had 6 months of follow-up off drug so that delayed response and recurrence could be assessed. For the treated patients, the SALT score, which quantifies what percentage of scalp surface area is affected, served as the measure of disease severity. In both human patients and the C3H/HeJ mouse model, the study applied high-throughput TCRbeta sequencing to look at T cell clonal expansion in alopecia areata. In humans, TCRbeta sequencing was performed on scalp tissue and on sorted CD4+ and CD8+ peripheral blood T cells from healthy controls and from patients with patchy or totalis/universalis alopecia areata. Biopsies were taken from tofacitinib-treated patients at baseline and at 4 and 24 weeks of treatment, and a later scalp biopsy was taken in several of the tofacitinib-treated patients. Scalp clonality was compared among normal scalp (n=4), patchy alopecia areata scalp (n=8), and alopecia totalis/universalis scalp (n=8). The RNA source kit depended on sample type: the PAXgene miRNA kit for fixed scalp, the miRNeasy kit for PBMCs, and the RNeasy kit for mouse skin. TCRbeta CDR3 regions were amplified by immunoSEQ multiplex PCR using 35 Vbeta forward and 13 Jbeta reverse primers.

V is reduced by 6 bases and J by 10 bases, leaving a spacing of 25 bases between them. CDR1 LNHDA and CDR2 SQIVND were looked up in the germline V gene (reference sequence). Measured from the cysteine to the phenylalanine, the CDR3 is 16 residues long. Only CDR3 DNA remains: 48 bases, in frame from the first base. Libraries were prepared through the immunoSEQ multiplex PCR assay. RNA was extracted from all samples and reverse transcribed into cDNA as template for TCR sequencing. SuperScript III was used to make first-strand cDNA, primed with a 2:1 mix of oligo-dT and random hexamers. A synthetic immune receptor repertoire was used to assess amplification bias, and residual bias was removed computationally. From the authors' description of their analysis: After raw reads were preprocessed to remove errors, the CDR3 was defined following IMGT conventions as running from the conserved cysteine to phenylalanine. To get clonality, Shannon entropy was normalized by log2 of the number of productive unique TCRs and the result was subtracted from 1. Scalp TCRbeta sequences were cross-referenced with sorted blood CD4 and CD8 repertoires so that the CD4 or CD8 identity of scalp clones could be inferred. TCRdb obtained this table from immuneACCESS and retained in-frame rearrangements with V and J assigned. These tables miss some clones; where compared with another copy, unresolved V genes account for less than half of the shortfall, and the remainder is unexplained. V, J and clone size are taken as reported in that table, and D and trimming were inferred from the DNA itself. The sample table contains 90,000 to 150,000 clones; only one count was recorded for more than 45% of them. The leading ten clones occupy roughly 0.45% of the sample.

What the research found in general, with its limitations: Many expanded lesional clones persisted in scalp and blood during tofacitinib treatment, which may partly explain relapse after stopping treatment. The treated cohort was small, with a single nonresponder, so links between baseline CD8+ expansion and response need larger studies. Unlike mouse skin, which is dominated by gammadelta T cells, normal human skin has resident alphabeta T cells that are also sequenced, and this complicates analysis of the scalp TCR repertoire. Shared TCR sequences between patients were less evident than in mice, which may be partly attributable to HLA diversity in the patient population. Tofacitinib significantly decreased scalp clonality and the number of expanded CD8+ clones among the top 100 scalp clones. Lesional scalp, especially in alopecia totalis/universalis, showed higher clonality and more expanded CD8+ clones than normal scalp, suggesting antigenic drive.

This specimen's time point label, per the study, means: around 4 weeks on oral tofacitinib. The treatment or condition tag for this specimen amounts to: oral pan-JAK inhibitor, 5-10 mg twice daily. Lesional scalp punch biopsies and peripheral blood were obtained from alopecia areata patients. PBMCs were isolated by density centrifugation and stained for CD3, CD4 and CD8, and CD4+ and CD8+ T cells were sorted on a FACSAria. Regarding this clone: The antigen this receptor binds is unknown. No per-base quality is available; no much larger clone lies one base away.

The source material was CD4+ T cells sorted from blood, sampled at week 4, from a patient treated with tofacitinib. The chain is encoded by TRBV19 joined to TRBJ2-1, with the D gene not confidently named. This TCR derives from a human donor with alopecia areata. CDR3 sequence: CASSASRPPTVVEQFF. The DNA sequence follows: TGTGCCAGTAGCGCGAGCCGGCCACCCACAGTCGTGGAGCAGTTCTTC.